This T cell receptor beta chain came from a study of coeliac disease. Study-wide points: Largely private TRB repertoires meant most sequences were sample-unique. In active celiac disease, intraepithelial and lamina propria TRB and TRG repertoires were less clonal than controls. Lamina propria and intraepithelial cell fractions may contain each other's cells.

Sequenced by immunoSEQ multiplex PCR; TCRdb stores in-frame clones only, minus some. This sample has a few thousand clones, with less than 65% found just once. The V gene lost 6 bases and the J gene lost 5 bases, with 11 bases spanning the gap. This CDR3 comprises 13 residues. CDR1 and CDR2 (germline): MNHEY, SMNVEV (reference sequence). In this sample, this clone turned up a few times. Its antigen remains unidentified. Sequenced: intraepithelial lymphocytes from the gut. The receptor was derived from a young woman with active celiac disease. The chain combines TRBV27 with TRBJ2-1, with D maybe TRBD1 (6 bases). This CDR3 is CASSSDRNNEQFF. The CDR3 nucleotides read TGTGCCAGCAGCTCGGACAGAAACAATGAGCAGTTCTTC.